Below, 23 T cell receptor beta chains from the same sample are listed, as sequenced in a study of blood T cell repertoires in COVID-19. Assay: immunoSEQ multiplex PCR; the TCRdb copy retains only in-frame clones and omits some. The repertoire includes about 340,000 clones, under 95% of them detected once, and more than 3% sits in the top ten. Sequencing used peripheral blood. The receptors were gathered from a woman aged 18-29 years who had recovered from COVID-19.

The chain employs TRBV19 and TRBJ1-3, with 8 bases aligning to TRBD1. Losses at the gene ends were 3 bases for V and 7 bases for J; bases not matched to a gene: 5. The length of the CDR3 is 14 residues. The germline V gene encodes CDR1 LNHDA and CDR2 SQIVND (reference sequence). CDR3 sequence (DNA): TGTGCCAGTAGTATTGGGCAGGGGGCGAACACCATATATTTT. Protein: CASSIGQGANTIYF.

This chain uses TRBV7-9 with TRBJ2-1; the match to TRBD2 covers 8 bases. CDR3 length: 16 residues. Germline V gene data show CDR1 as SEHNR and CDR2 as FQNEAQ (reference sequence). V dropped 1 base and J dropped 7; count of bases not matched to a gene: 9. DNA for the CDR3: TGTGCCAGCAGCTTAGGGAGCGGGAGTTGGGTTAATGAGCAGTTCTTC. Translated: CASSLGSGSWVNEQFF. The entire variable domain, with the rest obtained from reference TRBV7-9 and TRBJ2-1, is as follows: DTGVSQNPRHKITKRGQNVTFRCDPISEHNRLYWYRQTLGQGPEFLTYFQNEAQLEKSRLLSDRFSAERPKGSFSTLEIQRTEQGDSAMYLCASSLGSGSWVNEQFFGPGTRLTVL.

The genes are TRBV9 and TRBJ2-3; D unresolved. This CDR3 spans 13 amino acids. Germline V gene data show CDR1 as SGDLS and CDR2 as YYNGEE. V was cut by 2 bases and J by 4 bases, with 8 bases left in between. The CDR3 reads CASSVNRADTQYF. Here the CDR3 DNA reads TGTGCCAGCAGCGTGAACAGAGCAGATACGCAGTATTTT.

The chain carries TRBV10-3 and TRBJ2-1, with 7 bases aligning to TRBD2. The V gene's germline CDR1 is ENHRY and CDR2 SYGVKD. This CDR3 comprises 16 residues. V lost 5 bases and J lost 0; bases outside the gene matches: 7. The CDR3 sequence is CAISFSSGSSYNEQFF. The CDR3 nucleotides are TGTGCCATCAGTTTCTCTAGCGGAAGCTCCTACAATGAGCAGTTCTTC.

The gene calls are TRBV7-8 and TRBJ2-3, with TRBD1 as a possible D gene (5 bases). Germline V lookup: CDR1 SGHVS, CDR2 FQNEAQ. Deletions cut 3 bases from V and 2 bases from J, with 21 bases between. This CDR3 region has 18 residues. CDR3 protein: CASSFLSRQTLYTDTQYF. The CDR3 DNA follows: TGTGCCAGCAGCTTCCTATCCCGACAGACATTATACACAGATACGCAGTATTTT.

V is TRBV30 and J is TRBJ1-2; 7 positions match TRBD1. Germline V gene sequence: CDR1 GTSNPN, CDR2 SVGIG (reference sequence). The CDR3 sequence is 12 residues long. Trimming at V came to 5 bases and at J to 5 bases, leaving 5 bases not matched to a gene. The CDR3 sequence is CAWGTAYYGYTF. The CDR3 DNA follows: TGTGCCTGGGGGACAGCCTATTATGGCTACACCTTC. The full variable domain, its missing parts supplied by reference TRBV30 and TRBJ1-2, is SQTIHQWPATLVQPVGSPLSLECTVEGTSNPNLYWYRQAAGRGLQLLFYSVGIGQISSEVPQNLSASRPQDRQFILSSKKLLLSDSGFYLCAWGTAYYGYTFGSGTRLTVV.

This chain uses TRBV7-2 with TRBJ2-2, with D possibly matching TRBD2 (6 bases). V lost 5 bases, J lost 6 bases, and 22 bases lay in between. The CDR3 is 17 amino acids. Germline V gives CDR1 SGHTA, CDR2 FQGNSA. The CDR3 here is CASSLRSLPSGAGELFF. As DNA, the CDR3 is TGTGCCAGCAGCCTACGTTCTCTTCCGTCGGGGGCCGGGGAGCTGTTTTTT.

The genes are TRBV11-2 and TRBJ2-3; TRBD1 might be the D (6 bases). Between the trimmed V and J ends, which lost 6 bases and 2 bases, there was a span of 15 bases. Germline assignment: CDR1 SGHAT and CDR2 FQNNGV. The CDR3 length is 15 residues. CDR3 DNA: TGTGCCAGCAGAAATACGGACAGTTCCACAGATACGCAGTATTTT. This codes for CASRNTDSSTDTQYF.

The gene calls are TRBV19 and TRBJ1-2, with 8 positions matching TRBD1. CDR1 is LNHDA and CDR2 is SQIVND in the germline V gene (reference sequence). The CDR3 is 14 residues long. The J segment lost 8 bases and the V segment lost 5 bases, leaving 10 bases of the junction unmatched. Here the CDR3 reads CASSDVGQVSGYTF. In DNA form, the CDR3 reads TGTGCCAGTAGTGACGTGGGACAGGTGTCGGGCTACACCTTC.

The chain recombines TRBV7-9 with TRBJ1-6; D is possibly TRBD1 (6 bases). Deletions cut 5 bases from V and 6 bases from J, with 14 bases between. Looked up from germline, CDR1 is SEHNR and CDR2 is FQNEAQ (reference sequence). This CDR3 contains 15 residues. The CDR3 reads CASSQTGRSNSPLHF. DNA for the CDR3: TGTGCCAGCAGCCAAACAGGGAGAAGTAATTCACCCCTCCACTTT. Drawing the rest from reference TRBV7-9 and TRBJ1-6, the complete variable domain is DTGVSQNPRHKITKRGQNVTFRCDPISEHNRLYWYRQTLGQGPEFLTYFQNEAQLEKSRLLSDRFSAERPKGSFSTLEIQRTEQGDSAMYLCASSQTGRSNSPLHFGNGTRLTVT.

V and J are TRBV6-6 and TRBJ2-2, with TRBD1 identical over 9 bases. CDR3 length: 14 amino acids. J gave up 4 bases and V 6 bases, and 3 bases lay outside the gene matches. Germline assignment: CDR1 MNHNY and CDR2 SVGAGI (reference sequence). DNA of the CDR3: TGTGCCAGCAGCCGACAGGGGGGCACCGGGGAGCTGTTTTTT. Amino acids: CASSRQGGTGELFF.

The chain couples TRBV19 to TRBJ2-1; 9 positions agree with TRBD2. There are 15 residues in the CDR3. Trimming cost V 4 bases and J 7 bases; bases outside gene matches: 8. Per germline, CDR1 LNHDA and CDR2 SQIVND (reference sequence). CDR3 loop: CASSTVAGAGNEQFF. CDR3 bases: TGTGCCAGTAGTACTGTAGCGGGAGCTGGGAATGAGCAGTTCTTC.

This chain links TRBV9 with TRBJ2-1; 12 nucleotides align to TRBD2. Germline assignment: CDR1 SGDLS and CDR2 YYNGEE. This CDR3 has 18 amino acids. Losses at the gene ends were 0 bases for V and 7 bases for J; bases not matched to a gene: 11. DNA of the CDR3: TGTGCCAGCAGCGTAGACGCGCGTCTAGCGGGAGGGCGGAATGAGCAGTTCTTC. Translating gives CASSVDARLAGGRNEQFF.

J is TRBJ2-5 and V is TRBV10-3; TRBD2 matches 8 bases. V gave up 10 bases and J gave up 5 bases; unmatched junction bases: 6. The V gene's germline CDR1 is ENHRY and CDR2 SYGVKD. CDR3 length: 12 residues. Here the CDR3 reads CATQRETETQYF. The CDR3 nucleotides read TGTGCCACCCAGCGGGAGACTGAGACCCAGTACTTC.

The chain employs TRBV5-1 and TRBJ2-3; 9 positions agree with TRBD1. Germline-derived CDR1 and CDR2 are SGHRS and YFSETQ. Germline trimming cut 4 bases from V and 5 bases from J; bases unmatched to any gene: 17. The CDR3 loop spans 18 amino acids. CDR3 bases: TGCGCCAGCAGCCTCTTATTAACAGGGGGCAGAGGCAGAGATACGCAGTATTTT. This translates into CASSLLLTGGRGRDTQYF.

The chain uses TRBV12-3 or TRBV12-4 and TRBJ2-1; 8 bases are a match to TRBD1. J lost 15 bases, V lost 1 base, and 8 bases had no gene match. The CDR3 is 13 residues long. The CDR3 here is CASSLVGTGWRFF. DNA of the CDR3: TGTGCCAGCAGTTTAGTTGGGACAGGATGGCGGTTCTTC.

The V call is TRBV4-3, the J call TRBJ2-3; D perhaps matches TRBD2 (5 bases). This CDR3 region has 17 residues. Germline assignment: CDR1 LGHNA and CDR2 YSLEER. V lost 8 bases to trimming and J lost 2 bases, with 23 bases between them. The CDR3, as DNA: TGCGCCAGCTCCCAGATTGGTGGAGGAGACTTCACAGATACGCAGTATTTT. This encodes CASSQIGGGDFTDTQYF.

This chain links TRBV14 with TRBJ2-3; 10 nucleotides agree with TRBD2. V lost 1 base, J lost 2 bases, and 6 bases stayed unmatched. From germline, CDR1 is SGHDN and CDR2 FVKESK. This CDR3 is 17 amino acids long. Here the CDR3 DNA reads TGTGCCAGCAGCCAAGTTGGACTAGCGGACCACACAGATACGCAGTATTTT. Translated: CASSQVGLADHTDTQYF.

As to this clone: Other DNA sequences from this sample encode an identical CDR3 as well. The gene calls are TRBV9 and TRBJ2-1, with a weak D call TRBD1 (6 bases). CDR3 length: 15 residues. The V gene's germline CDR1 is SGDLS and CDR2 YYNGEE. V lost 0 bases, J lost 0 bases, and 7 bases lay in between. CDR3 in DNA: TGTGCCAGCAGCGTAGGAGGGGGCTCCTACAATGAGCAGTTCTTC. The encoded protein is CASSVGGGSYNEQFF.

The CDR3 DNA reads TGTGCCAGCAGCCTCTACCAAAACAAACGGGATGGCTACACCTTC. This translates into CASSLYQNKRDGYTF. The chain has TRBV6-5 and TRBJ1-2, with D unclear. Trimming took 6 bases from V and 6 from J, leaving 20 bases between them. Germline V gene data show CDR1 as MNHEY and CDR2 as SVGAGI. CDR3 length: 15 residues.

The chain recombines TRBV20-1 with TRBJ2-1; tentatively, D is TRBD2 (5 bases). This CDR3 is built from 16 residues. V was shortened by 3 bases and J by 4 bases, with 19 bases between the two germline ends. Germline CDR1 DFQATT, CDR2 SNEGSKA (reference sequence). The CDR3 is CSASLFEGDSYNEQFF. CDR3 DNA: TGCAGTGCTAGTCTTTTCGAGGGAGATTCTTACAATGAGCAGTTCTTC.

J is TRBJ1-2 and V is TRBV4-3, with 8 bases matching TRBD1. This CDR3 contains 14 residues. With V trimmed by 4 bases and J by 7 bases, 8 bases remained unmatched. CDR1 LGHNA and CDR2 YSLEER come from the germline V gene. As DNA, the CDR3 is TGCGCCAGCAGCCCGTTGGACAGGGTGAGTGGCTACACCTTC. Encoded protein: CASSPLDRVSGYTF.

This clone was seen only a few times. The gene calls are TRBV11-3 and TRBJ2-2, with D possibly being TRBD1 (6 bases). Germline assignment: CDR1 SGHNT and CDR2 YENEEA. The CDR3 consists of 18 residues. V lost 5 bases to trimming and J lost 0 bases, with 19 bases between them. CDR3 in amino acids: CASSRKEMAGANTGELFF. The CDR3 DNA reads TGTGCCAGCAGCCGTAAAGAGATGGCAGGGGCGAACACCGGGGAGCTGTTTTTT.